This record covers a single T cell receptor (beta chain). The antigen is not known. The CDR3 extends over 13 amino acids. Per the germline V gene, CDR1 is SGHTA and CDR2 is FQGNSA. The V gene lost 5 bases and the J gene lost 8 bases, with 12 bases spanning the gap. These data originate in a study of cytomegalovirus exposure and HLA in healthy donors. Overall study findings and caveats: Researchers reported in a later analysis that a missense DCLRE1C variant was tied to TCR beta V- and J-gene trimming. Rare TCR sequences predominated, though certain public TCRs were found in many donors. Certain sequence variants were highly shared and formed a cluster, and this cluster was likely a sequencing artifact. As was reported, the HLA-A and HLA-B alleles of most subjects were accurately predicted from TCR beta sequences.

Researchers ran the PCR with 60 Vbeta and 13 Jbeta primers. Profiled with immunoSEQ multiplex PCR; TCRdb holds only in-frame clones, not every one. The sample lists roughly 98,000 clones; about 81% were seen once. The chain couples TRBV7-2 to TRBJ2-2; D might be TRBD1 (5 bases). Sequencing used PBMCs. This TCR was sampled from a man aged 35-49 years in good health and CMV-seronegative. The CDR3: CASSERTLGELFF. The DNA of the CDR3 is TGTGCCAGCAGCGAACGGACATTGGGGGAGCTGTTTTTT.